Listed below are T cell receptor beta chains from one sample, sequenced in a study of OX40 agonist ivuxolimab in advanced cancers. Sequencing was performed with immunoSEQ multiplex PCR; in TCRdb, only in-frame clones are kept and a portion is missing. The profile shows around 34,000 clones, roughly 80% of them singletons. The sample here was CD4+ or CD8+ T cells sorted from blood, taken in a trial of the OX40 agonist ivuxolimab. Receptors were obtained from an adult with an advanced solid tumor such as melanoma, head and neck, liver or kidney cancer. Both conserved end residues are part of each CDR3. A D gene is named only where the DNA matches it firmly. Some rows have no size entry. The others give once, few or many, or a class for an expanded clone.

j_call v_call d_call clone_size cdr3_aa cdr3_nt
TRBJ2-1 TRBV6-1 NA NA CASSYSAWEQFF TGTGCCAGCAGTTATTCCGCCTGGGAGCAGTTCTTC
TRBJ1-5 TRBV7-9 TRBD1 NA CASSRTGVLQPQHF TGTGCCAGCAGCCGGACAGGGGTTCTGCAGCCCCAGCATTTT
TRBJ1-2 TRBV5-4 NA NA CASSESNREVIVGYTF TGTGCCAGCAGCGAATCAAACAGGGAGGTAATTGTTGGCTACACCTTC
TRBJ2-7 TRBV5-1 TRBD2 NA CASSLGSGGYEQYF TGCGCCAGCAGCTTGGGGTCGGGGGGTTACGAGCAGTACTTC
TRBJ2-1 TRBV4-2 NA NA CASSQAVGSSYNEQFF TGTGCCAGCAGCCAAGCGGTCGGGAGCTCCTACAATGAGCAGTTCTTC
TRBJ2-1 TRBV25-1 TRBD2 NA CASSGTSGRAYNEQFF TGTGCCAGCAGTGGGACTAGCGGGAGGGCCTACAATGAGCAGTTCTTC
TRBJ2-7 TRBV4-1 NA NA CASSSSPDNYEQYF TGCGCCAGCAGCTCGAGTCCGGACAACTACGAGCAGTACTTC
TRBJ1-4 TRBV9 NA NA CASSVESAINEKLFF TGTGCCAGCAGCGTAGAGTCGGCGATTAATGAAAAACTGTTTTTT
TRBJ2-7 TRBV5-4 TRBD1 few CASSQLTGFGEQYF TGTGCCAGCAGCCAGCTGACAGGGTTCGGCGAGCAGTACTTC
TRBJ2-1 TRBV28 NA NA CASSFGVSRYNEQFF TGTGCCAGCAGTTTCGGGGTCAGTAGGTACAATGAGCAGTTCTTC
TRBJ2-2 TRBV12-5 NA NA CASGLAMAGDSGELFF TGTGCTAGTGGTTTGGCTATGGCAGGGGACTCCGGGGAGCTGTTTTTT
TRBJ1-4 TRBV9 TRBD1 NA CASSWYPGQGNEKLFF TGTGCCAGCAGCTGGTACCCGGGACAGGGGAATGAAAAACTGTTTTTT
TRBJ2-7 TRBV7-2 NA once CASSFPSGTHSYEQYF TGTGCCAGCAGCTTTCCCTCCGGGACCCACTCCTACGAGCAGTACTTC
TRBJ2-7 TRBV7-7 NA NA CASSSKLGYEQYF TGTGCCAGCAGCTCTAAATTGGGCTACGAGCAGTACTTC
TRBJ2-1 TRBV30 TRBD1 NA CAWASIGTGLYNEQFF TGTGCCTGGGCCTCTATCGGGACAGGGCTATACAATGAGCAGTTCTTC
TRBJ2-7 TRBV29-1 NA NA CSVKDGLGYEQYF TGCAGCGTTAAGGACGGGCTAGGGTACGAGCAGTACTTC
TRBJ2-7 TRBV4-1 NA NA CASSQDRVAYEQYF TGCGCCAGCAGCCAAGATCGGGTGGCCTACGAGCAGTACTTC
TRBJ2-1 TRBV27 NA NA CASSLGGNEQFF TGTGCCAGCAGTTTGGGTGGGAATGAGCAGTTCTTC
TRBJ2-3 TRBV6-5 NA NA CASQSGTNTDTQYF TGTGCCAGTCAATCTGGCACCAACACAGATACGCAGTATTTT
TRBJ2-1 TRBV7-9 NA NA CASSGYNEQFF TGTGCCAGCAGCGGATACAATGAGCAGTTCTTC
TRBJ2-1 TRBV7-2 TRBD2 NA CASSVILAALYNEQFF TGTGCCAGCAGCGTGATACTAGCGGCCCTCTACAATGAGCAGTTCTTC
TRBJ1-6 TRBV28 TRBD1 NA CAARPGTGESPLHF TGTGCCGCGCGTCCCGGGACAGGGGAATCACCCCTCCACTTT
TRBJ2-1 TRBV11-3 NA NA CASSLESYNEQFF TGTGCCAGCAGCTTAGAGTCCTACAATGAGCAGTTCTTC
TRBJ1-1 TRBV27 NA once CASAELASPLNTEAFF TGTGCCAGTGCAGAGCTCGCTAGCCCTTTGAACACTGAAGCTTTCTTT
TRBJ2-5 TRBV28 NA NA CASRAQVRSGETQYF TGTGCCAGCAGAGCACAGGTGCGGTCTGGGGAGACCCAGTACTTC
TRBJ2-5 TRBV4-2 TRBD2 NA CASSQSTSGRQTQYF TGTGCCAGCAGCCAGTCCACTAGCGGGAGACAGACCCAGTACTTC
TRBJ2-2 TRBV4-3 NA medium-sized CASSHGVGAGELFF TGCGCCAGCAGCCACGGGGTCGGGGCCGGGGAGCTGTTTTTT
TRBJ1-3 TRBV28 NA NA CASSLLQGNTIYF TGTGCCAGCAGTTTATTACAGGGAAACACCATATATTTT
TRBJ2-1 TRBV11-3 NA once CASAPRGSGDNEQFF TGTGCCAGCGCCCCGCGGGGCTCGGGCGACAATGAGCAGTTCTTC
TRBJ2-7 TRBV29-1 TRBD1 NA CSVTGTGVLDEQYF TGCAGCGTAACCGGGACAGGGGTATTAGACGAGCAGTACTTC
TRBJ1-2 TRBV30 TRBD1 NA CASSYRGLDYGYTF TGTGCCTCCTCTTACAGGGGGCTTGACTATGGCTACACCTTC
TRBJ1-1 TRBV28 NA once CASSLPGTEAFF TGTGCCAGCAGTCTCCCAGGAACTGAAGCTTTCTTT
TRBJ2-7 TRBV27 TRBD1 NA CASSFPGQGGYEQYF TGTGCCAGCAGTTTTCCGGGACAGGGAGGGTACGAGCAGTACTTC
TRBJ1-4 TRBV7-9 NA NA CASSGGPNEKLFF TGTGCCAGCAGTGGGGGTCCTAATGAAAAACTGTTTTTT
TRBJ2-3 TRBV7-8 NA once CASSLIIADTDTQYF TGTGCCAGCAGCTTAATCATAGCGGACACAGATACGCAGTATTTT
TRBJ1-5 TRBV5-8 NA NA CASNSNQPQHF TGTGCCAGCAATAGCAATCAGCCCCAGCATTTT
TRBJ2-1 TRBV27 TRBD1 NA CASRADRGFYEQFF TGTGCCAGCAGGGCGGACAGGGGGTTCTATGAGCAGTTCTTC
TRBJ2-7 TRBV5-5 TRBD2 NA CASSWGSGTHEQYF TGTGCCAGTAGCTGGGGCAGCGGGACCCACGAGCAGTACTTC
TRBJ1-6 TRBV7-9 NA NA CASTGPGGETDPGSLHF TGTGCCAGCACCGGCCCTGGAGGGGAAACGGATCCGGGTTCCCTCCACTTT
TRBJ2-1 TRBV10-2 NA once CASSVSDYNEQFF TGCGCCAGCAGTGTGAGCGATTACAATGAGCAGTTCTTC
TRBJ2-5 TRBV4-3 NA NA CASSQERVYQETQYF TGCGCCAGCAGCCAAGAGAGGGTGTACCAAGAGACCCAGTACTTC
TRBJ1-2 TRBV2 TRBD1 once CASSEAVGQGALGYTF TGTGCCAGCAGTGAAGCCGTTGGGCAGGGGGCCTTGGGCTACACCTTC
TRBJ2-2 TRBV29-1 NA NA CSVEQGNTGELFF TGCAGCGTTGAGCAGGGAAACACCGGGGAGCTGTTTTTT
TRBJ2-7 TRBV14 NA NA CASSQDSSFREQYF TGTGCCAGCAGCCAGGACAGTTCCTTTCGGGAGCAGTACTTC
TRBJ2-2 TRBV4-1 NA NA CASSQPLAGELFF TGCGCCAGCAGCCAACCTTTAGCCGGGGAGCTGTTTTTT
TRBJ1-1 TRBV6-5 NA NA CASSYSGGVNTEAFF TGTGCCAGCAGTTACTCGGGAGGGGTGAACACTGAAGCTTTCTTT
TRBJ1-6 TRBV30 NA few CAWNAQDNSPLHF TGTGCCTGGAATGCCCAAGATAATTCACCCCTCCACTTT
TRBJ2-1 TRBV19 TRBD2 few CASSIMSGGAVEQFF TGTGCCAGTAGTATCATGAGCGGGGGGGCGGTTGAGCAGTTCTTC
TRBJ2-7 TRBV15 NA NA CATSLERSREQYF TGTGCCACCAGCCTCGAACGAAGCCGTGAGCAGTACTTC
TRBJ2-7 TRBV29-1 NA NA CSVNDNAYEQYF TGCAGCGTCAACGACAATGCCTACGAGCAGTACTTC
TRBJ2-7 TRBV10-3 NA NA CAISDPGVREQYF TGTGCCATCAGTGATCCGGGAGTGAGGGAGCAGTACTTC
TRBJ2-2 TRBV5-8 NA NA CASSLDIGQGEDTGELFF TGTGCCAGCAGCTTGGATATAGGGCAGGGAGAGGACACCGGGGAGCTGTTTTTT